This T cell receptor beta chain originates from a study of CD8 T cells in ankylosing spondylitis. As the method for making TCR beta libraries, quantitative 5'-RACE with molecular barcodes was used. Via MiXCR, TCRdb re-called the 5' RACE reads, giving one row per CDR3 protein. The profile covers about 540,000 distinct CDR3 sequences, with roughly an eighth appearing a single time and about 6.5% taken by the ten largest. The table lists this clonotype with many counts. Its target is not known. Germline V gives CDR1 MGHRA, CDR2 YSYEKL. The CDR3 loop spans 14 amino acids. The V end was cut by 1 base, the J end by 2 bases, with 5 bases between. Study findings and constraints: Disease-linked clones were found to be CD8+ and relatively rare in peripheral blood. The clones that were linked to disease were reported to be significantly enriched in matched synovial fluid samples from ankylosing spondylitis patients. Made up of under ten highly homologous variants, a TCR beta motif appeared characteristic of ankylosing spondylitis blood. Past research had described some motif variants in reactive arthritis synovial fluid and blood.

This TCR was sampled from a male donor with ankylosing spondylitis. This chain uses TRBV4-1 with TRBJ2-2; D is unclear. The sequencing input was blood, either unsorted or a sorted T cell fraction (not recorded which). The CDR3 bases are TGCGCCAGCAGCCAAGTCGGAAACACCGGGGAGCTGTTTTTT. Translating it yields CASSQVGNTGELFF.